This is a list of T cell receptor beta chains from one sample in a study of blood T cell repertoires in COVID-19. TCRdb's table, derived via immunoSEQ multiplex PCR, lists solely in-frame clones and lacks some. This sample carries over 150,000 clones, around 84% of them seen once, and the ten largest clones take roughly 8%. Sequences were obtained from peripheral blood. The receptor source for this set is a woman aged 55-69 years with COVID-19, enrolled during active disease. The CDR3 runs from the conserved cysteine through the conserved F or W. Fields, in order: J gene, D gene, clone size, V gene, CDR3 protein, CDR3 DNA. The D gene is left open where the match is weak. A row's size may be missing; if present it is once, few, many or a size class.

J: TRBJ2-1; D: TRBD2; size: .; V: TRBV5-1; CDR3: CASSGGLAKNNEQFF; DNA: TGCGCCAGCAGCGGGGGACTAGCGAAGAACAATGAGCAGTTCTTC
J: TRBJ1-1; D: .; size: few; V: TRBV5-1; CDR3: CASRYGQPNTEAFF; DNA: TGCGCCAGCAGGTACGGACAGCCGAACACTGAAGCTTTCTTT
J: TRBJ1-2; D: TRBD1; size: .; V: TRBV6-5; CDR3: CASRGTGGLGYTF; DNA: TGTGCCAGCAGGGGGACAGGGGGCCTTGGCTACACCTTC
J: TRBJ1-4; D: .; size: .; V: TRBV5-1; CDR3: CASSPVPDEKLFF; DNA: TGCGCCAGCAGTCCTGTTCCTGATGAAAAACTGTTTTTT
J: TRBJ2-1; D: TRBD1; size: .; V: TRBV11-2; CDR3: CASSPPPRGGLYNEQFF; DNA: TGTGCCAGCAGCCCCCCCCCTCGAGGGGGCTTGTACAATGAGCAGTTCTTC
J: TRBJ2-2; D: .; size: once; V: TRBV10-1; CDR3: CASSESTSYTGELFF; DNA: TGCGCCAGCAGTGAGTCGACTTCCTACACCGGGGAGCTGTTTTTT
J: TRBJ1-4; D: .; size: .; V: TRBV6-1; CDR3: CASSEIGGSSREKLFF; DNA: TGTGCCAGCAGTGAAATAGGCGGCAGCTCGAGGGAAAAACTGTTTTTT
J: TRBJ1-1; D: TRBD1; size: .; V: TRBV19; CDR3: CASSTRQGAGNTEAFF; DNA: TGTGCCAGTAGTACCAGACAGGGGGCGGGTAACACTGAAGCTTTCTTT
J: TRBJ1-5; D: TRBD1; size: .; V: TRBV7-9; CDR3: CASSPRQGAQPQHF; DNA: TGTGCCAGCAGCCCCCGACAGGGGGCCCAGCCCCAGCATTTT
J: TRBJ1-1; D: .; size: .; V: TRBV28; CDR3: CASRKLGEAFF; DNA: TGTGCCAGCAGAAAGCTTGGTGAAGCTTTCTTT
J: TRBJ2-1; D: TRBD2; size: .; V: TRBV10-1; CDR3: CASSDPSGTNYNEQFF; DNA: TGCGCCAGCAGTGACCCTAGCGGGACAAACTACAATGAGCAGTTCTTC
J: TRBJ2-6; D: .; size: .; V: TRBV3-1/TRBV3-2; CDR3: CASSQVRLSAVLTF; DNA: TGTGCCAGCAGCCAAGTACGGTTGTCTGCCGTCCTGACTTTC
J: TRBJ1-1; D: .; size: .; V: TRBV21-1; CDR3: CASSKETERTEAFF; DNA: TGTGCCAGCAGCAAAGAAACAGAACGGACTGAAGCTTTCTTT
J: TRBJ2-3; D: TRBD2; size: once; V: TRBV4-2; CDR3: CASSQDNGGGGTDTQYF; DNA: TGTGCCAGCAGCCAAGATAATGGTGGCGGGGGTACAGATACGCAGTATTTT
J: TRBJ2-6; D: TRBD1; size: once; V: TRBV30; CDR3: CAWELIGTGGPGANVLTF; DNA: TGTGCCTGGGAGTTAATTGGGACAGGGGGTCCTGGGGCCAACGTCCTGACTTTC
J: TRBJ1-1; D: .; size: .; V: TRBV11-3; CDR3: CASSLGGTMNTEAFF; DNA: TGTGCCAGCAGCTTAGGCGGAACTATGAACACTGAAGCTTTCTTT
J: TRBJ2-1; D: .; size: .; V: TRBV19; CDR3: CASSQQGRTEQFF; DNA: TGTGCCAGTAGCCAACAAGGGAGAACTGAGCAGTTCTTC
J: TRBJ1-2; D: .; size: .; V: TRBV6-5; CDR3: CASSPLMRNYGYTF; DNA: TGTGCCAGCAGCCCCCTGATGAGGAACTATGGCTACACCTTC
J: TRBJ1-2; D: .; size: .; V: TRBV18; CDR3: CASSPAQRNYGYTF; DNA: TGTGCCAGCTCACCCGCACAGAGAAACTATGGCTACACCTTC
J: TRBJ1-6; D: .; size: .; V: TRBV11-2; CDR3: CASRLQGGYNSPLHF; DNA: TGTGCCAGCAGGCTCCAAGGGGGTTATAATTCACCCCTCCACTTT
J: TRBJ1-5; D: TRBD1; size: .; V: TRBV9; CDR3: CASSVGPGGTENSNQPQHF; DNA: TGTGCCAGCAGCGTGGGTCCAGGGGGGACAGAGAATAGCAATCAGCCCCAGCATTTT
J: TRBJ1-5; D: .; size: few; V: TRBV12-5; CDR3: CASGLSVHSNQPQHF; DNA: TGTGCTAGTGGTTTGTCGGTCCACAGCAATCAGCCCCAGCATTTT
J: TRBJ1-4; D: TRBD1; size: .; V: TRBV28; CDR3: CASSTPRGEDEKLFF; DNA: TGTGCCAGCAGTACCCCCAGGGGGGAGGATGAAAAACTGTTTTTT
J: TRBJ1-2; D: TRBD1; size: .; V: TRBV19; CDR3: CASSRQGGEGYGYTF; DNA: TGTGCCAGTAGTAGGCAGGGGGGAGAAGGCTATGGCTACACCTTC
J: TRBJ2-1; D: .; size: .; V: TRBV15; CDR3: CATSLRANEQFF; DNA: TGTGCCACCAGCTTGCGGGCGAATGAGCAGTTCTTC
J: TRBJ1-3; D: TRBD1; size: .; V: TRBV5-1; CDR3: CASSNRGIENTIYF; DNA: TGCGCCAGCTCAAACAGGGGAATAGAAAACACCATATATTTT
J: TRBJ2-4; D: TRBD1; size: .; V: TRBV3-1/TRBV3-2; CDR3: CASSPDRATKNIQYF; DNA: TGTGCCAGCAGCCCGGACAGGGCCACCAAAAACATTCAGTACTTC
J: TRBJ2-1; D: .; size: .; V: TRBV11-1; CDR3: CASSRRRNLKQFF; DNA: TGTGCCAGCAGCAGGCGGAGGAATCTTAAGCAGTTCTTC
J: TRBJ1-5; D: .; size: .; V: TRBV2; CDR3: CASTEFMRTANQPQHF; DNA: TGTGCCAGCACGGAATTTATGAGGACAGCAAATCAGCCCCAGCATTTT